This TCR beta chain was identified during a study of blood T cell repertoires in COVID-19. Study details: In each case, the material was cDNA or gDNA derived from T cells, B-cell-depleted T cells, or PBMCs.

The V end lost 5 bases, the J end lost 1 base, and 8 bases lay between the germline ends. The CDR3 runs to 13 residues. CDR1 SGHTA and CDR2 FQGNSA come from the germline V gene. The repertoire was sequenced with immunoSEQ multiplex PCR; TCRdb's copy has only in-frame clones and lacks some. The sample contains roughly 250,000 clones, roughly 82% of which appear only once. The TCR was taken from a woman in her 70s with acute or convalescent COVID-19. The J gene is TRBJ1-1, the V gene TRBV7-2; D perhaps matches TRBD1 (5 bases). The sequencing sample was made of peripheral blood. The CDR3 region has the DNA TGTGCCAGCAGCAGACAGTCGAACACTGAAGCTTTCTTT. Encoded protein: CASSRQSNTEAFF.